The 10 T cell receptor beta chains below all came from one sample that was sequenced in a study of post-analysis software for immune sequencing data. TCR beta cDNA libraries included unique molecular identifiers. TCRdb analysed the PCR reads with MiXCR anew, one entry per CDR3 protein. Here the sample spans some 700,000 distinct CDR3 sequences, roughly three fifths being singletons. Study-wide findings and caveats: There were five TRBV segments more frequent in patients than controls, and TRBV5-6, TRBV5-1 and TRBV20-1 were among them.

Their cognate antigens are unknown. Sample: blood. The receptor set was obtained from a girl aged 2 to 9 with multiple sclerosis.

The chain has TRBV5-1 and TRBJ1-2; weak D call: TRBD1 (6 bases). This CDR3 contains 13 residues. V was pared by 2 bases and J by 5 bases, with 10 bases between. CDR1 is SGHRS and CDR2 is YFSETQ in the germline V gene. DNA of the CDR3: TGCGCCAGCAGCTTCGCCCAGGGGTATGGCTACACCTTC. This encodes CASSFAQGYGYTF.

Note on this clonotype: One end of the junction does not line up with germline, which may come from a read error. The gene calls are TRBV6-6 and TRBJ2-5, with 8 bases aligning to TRBD1. The better agreement between TRBJ2-7 and the DNA end casts doubt on the J call. Germline lookup yields CDR1 MNHNY and CDR2 SVGAGI (reference sequence). The CDR3 consists of 12 residues. DNA of the CDR3: TGTACCAGCAGTTCTGACAGGGGCGAGCAGTACTTC. It translates to CTSSSDRGEQYF.

This chain links TRBV11-1 with TRBJ2-5; D is perhaps TRBD2 (5 bases). The CDR3 runs to 15 residues. V lost 7 bases and J 2 bases, leaving 17 bases between the germline ends. Looked up from germline, CDR1 is SGHAT and CDR2 is FQDESV (reference sequence). CDR3 sequence reads: CASTGERAPQETQYF. The CDR3 DNA is TGTGCCAGCACCGGCGAGAGGGCGCCACAAGAGACCCAGTACTTC.

The V gene is TRBV27, the J gene TRBJ1-5; no definite D call. V was trimmed by 4 bases and J by 5 bases, leaving 6 bases between them. CDR1 MNHEY and CDR2 SMNVEV come from the germline V gene (reference sequence). The length of the CDR3 is 12 residues. The CDR3 nucleotides are TGTGCCAGCAGTTCGTCTGATCAGCCCCAGCATTTT. Translation: CASSSSDQPQHF.

This clonotype was counted between two and nine times. The chain uses TRBV20-1 and TRBJ2-5; TRBD2 matches at 11 bases. Germline CDR1 and CDR2: DFQATT and SNEGSKA (reference sequence). The CDR3 has 17 residues. The trim removed 1 base at V and 2 bases at J, leaving 9 bases unmatched. The CDR3 DNA is TGCAGTGCTAGAGGGAAAACGACTAGCGGGGAGCAAGAGACCCAGTACTTC. Its protein product is CSARGKTTSGEQETQYF.

V and J are TRBV7-2 and TRBJ2-3, with 11 bases fitting TRBD1. This CDR3 has 16 residues. The junction had 12 bases not matched to a gene; V was cut back by 6 bases and J by 7 bases. CDR1 and CDR2 from the germline V gene are SGHTA and FQGNSA. CDR3 region: CASRRIPGQGVYTQYF. For the CDR3, the DNA is TGTGCCAGCAGACGAATTCCGGGACAGGGGGTATATACGCAGTATTTT.

This rearrangement joins TRBV5-6 to TRBJ2-3; D ambiguous. Trimming removed 0 bases at V and 4 bases at J, with 6 bases between. This CDR3 region has 13 residues. The germline gives CDR1 SGHDT, CDR2 YYEEEE. For the CDR3, the DNA is TGTGCCAGCAGCTTGGCCAGGCCAGATACGCAGTATTTT. Encoded protein: CASSLARPDTQYF.

V usage is TRBV2 and J usage is TRBJ1-2, with TRBD1 matching 8 bases. The V gene's germline CDR1 is SNHLY and CDR2 FYNNEI. Unmatched junction bases numbered 13, after V lost 1 base and J lost 6 bases. The CDR3 spans 17 residues. CDR3 nucleotides: TGTGCCAGCAGTGAAGATCCCCGGGACAGGCAAATTGATGGCTACACCTTC. Encoded protein: CASSEDPRDRQIDGYTF. The variable domain in full, with the rest retrieved from reference TRBV2 and TRBJ1-2, is EPEVTQTPSHQVTQMGQEVILRCVPISNHLYFYWYRQILGQKVEFLVSFYNNEISEKSEIFDDQFSVERPDGSNFTLKIRSTKLEDSAMYFCASSEDPRDRQIDGYTFGSGTRLTVV.

The chain employs TRBV4-1 and TRBJ2-7; no clear D gene. CDR1 and CDR2 (germline): MGHRA, YSYEKL. CDR3 length: 12 residues. The V gene lost 1 base and the J gene lost 3 bases, with 4 bases spanning the gap. The CDR3, as DNA: TGCGCCAGCAGCCAAGGCAACTACGAGCAGTACTTC. Protein sequence: CASSQGNYEQYF.

This clonotype was recorded a few times. The chain has TRBV6-1 and TRBJ2-7, with D possibly matching TRBD2 (5 bases). Trimming cost V 7 bases and J 3 bases, with 19 bases left between them. Germline CDR1 MNHNS, CDR2 SASEGT. This CDR3 region has 15 residues. CDR3 nucleotide sequence: TGTGCCAGCACCGGCCGGGGAGACGTCGGCTACGAGCAGTACTTC. Protein product: CASTGRGDVGYEQYF.